A single sample gave rise to the 28 T cell receptor beta chains below, sequenced in a study of cytotoxic CD8 clonotypes in ibrutinib-treated CLL. Method: immunoSEQ multiplex PCR; TCRdb's copy keeps in-frame clones and lacks some. The sample carries more than 8,500 clones, around 60% recorded once. The sequencing used PBMCs, collected before ibrutinib treatment. All receptors come from a human donor with chronic lymphocytic leukemia.

The V and J genes are TRBV2 and TRBJ2-2; either TRBD1 or TRBD2 may fit D (5 bases each). This CDR3 is 15 amino acids long. The V gene's germline CDR1 is SNHLY and CDR2 FYNNEI. The ends were cut back, 6 bases at V and 7 bases at J, with 18 bases in the middle. The CDR3 nucleotides are TGTGCCAGCAGGCCCCTGAGGGGAAGGAGCGGGGAGCTGTTTTTT. Translation: CASRPLRGRSGELFF.

V gene TRBV6-6 combines with J gene TRBJ2-4; 7 nucleotides align to TRBD1. The ends lost 2 bases at V and 9 bases at J; junction bases unmatched: 13. The CDR3 sequence is 16 residues long. Germline values: CDR1 MNHNY, CDR2 SVGAGI (reference sequence). CDR3 sequence: CASSYPGTDPFPIQYF. CDR3 DNA: TGTGCCAGCAGTTACCCCGGGACAGATCCCTTTCCCATTCAGTACTTC.

The V gene is TRBV27, the J gene TRBJ2-1; D ambiguous. The CDR3 totals 15 residues. Trimming took off 5 bases at V and 7 bases at J, with 18 bases between the two ends. Germline V gene sequence: CDR1 MNHEY, CDR2 SMNVEV (reference sequence). As DNA, the CDR3 is TGTGCCAGCAGTCGGCTGATGACCTCCCGGAATGAGCAGTTCTTC. As protein: CASSRLMTSRNEQFF.

The V call is TRBV25-1, the J call TRBJ1-2; 11 nucleotides match TRBD1. The junction had 4 bases not matched to a gene; V was cut back by 6 bases and J by 7 bases. CDR1 is MGHDK and CDR2 is SYGVNS in the germline V gene. There are 13 residues in the CDR3. DNA for the CDR3: TGTGCCAGCAGAGGACAGGGGGCTGGTGGCTACACCTTC. Amino acid sequence: CASRGQGAGGYTF.

This clone was seen more than once but under ten times. The chain recombines TRBV28 with TRBJ1-2; a possible D gene is TRBD1 (6 bases). CDR1 is MDHEN, CDR2 SYDVKM, per germline. This CDR3 is built from 14 residues. V gave up 1 base and J gave up 2 bases, with 8 bases separating them. This CDR3 reads CASSLFDRNYGYTF. Here the CDR3 DNA reads TGTGCCAGCAGTTTATTTGACAGGAACTATGGCTACACCTTC.

The genes are TRBV18 and TRBJ2-7; D gene ambiguous. Trimming pared 2 bases from V and 3 bases from J, leaving 14 bases between. The V gene's germline CDR1 is KGHSH and CDR2 LQKENI. The CDR3 is 15 residues long. The CDR3 region has the DNA TGTGCCAGCTCACCAACCCAACTCCCGTACTACGAGCAGTACTTC. This sequence encodes CASSPTQLPYYEQYF.

V gene TRBV5-1 combines with J gene TRBJ1-1; perhaps TRBD1 as D (6 bases). The CDR3 is 14 amino acids. The germline V gene has CDR1 SGHRS and CDR2 YFSETQ. The V end was cut by 3 bases, the J end by 3 bases, with 12 bases between. The CDR3, as DNA: TGCGCCAGCAGCTCAGCCAGGGGCGACACTGAAGCTTTCTTT. This translates into CASSSARGDTEAFF.

This clone occurred a few times. CDR3 coding DNA: TGTGCCAGCAGCTTAGACAGGGGACTCATGAACACTGAAGCTTTCTTT. Protein product: CASSLDRGLMNTEAFF. The genes are TRBV11-2 and TRBJ1-1, with D tentatively TRBD1 (6 bases). The length of the CDR3 is 16 residues. From germline, CDR1 is SGHAT and CDR2 FQNNGV. V was shortened by 0 bases and J by 0 bases, with 11 bases between the two germline ends.

This rearrangement joins TRBV5-1 to TRBJ2-1; 13 bases are a match to TRBD2. CDR1 and CDR2 from the germline V gene are SGHRS and YFSETQ. CDR3 size: 16 residues. The V and J ends lost 2 bases and 3 bases, in that order; junction bases with no gene match: 2. CDR3 in DNA: TGCGCCAGCAGCTTTCGACTAGCGGGAGGCTACAATGAGCAGTTCTTC. Translation gives CASSFRLAGGYNEQFF. The entire variable domain, with the rest obtained from reference TRBV5-1 and TRBJ2-1, is as follows: KAGVTQTPRYLIKTRGQQVTLSCSPISGHRSVSWYQQTPGQGLQFLFEYFSETQRNKGNFPGRFSGRQFSNSRSEMNVSTLELGDSALYLCASSFRLAGGYNEQFFGPGTRLTVL.

The V call is TRBV5-1, the J call TRBJ2-2; D gene ambiguous. Trimming pared 5 bases from V and 1 base from J, leaving 6 bases between. Per the germline V gene, CDR1 is SGHRS and CDR2 is YFSETQ. The length of the CDR3 is 13 residues. DNA of the CDR3: TGCGCCAGCAGGACGGGGAACACCGGGGAGCTGTTTTTT. Its protein product is CASRTGNTGELFF.

A single count supports this clone. This rearrangement joins TRBV5-4 to TRBJ1-1, with D perhaps matching TRBD1 (5 bases). Trimming pared 4 bases from V and 1 base from J, leaving 14 bases between. The CDR3 length is 15 residues. Germline V CDR1 and CDR2: SGHNT, YYREEE (reference sequence). CDR3 DNA sequence: TGTGCCAGCAGCCGCGGGACGGTCCAGAACACTGAAGCTTTCTTT. It translates to CASSRGTVQNTEAFF.

The chain uses TRBV19 and TRBJ1-1, with D perhaps matching TRBD1 (6 bases). Germline V gene data show CDR1 as LNHDA and CDR2 as SQIVND (reference sequence). V was pared by 4 bases and J by 4 bases, with 16 bases between. CDR3 length: 15 residues. CDR3: CASSKTAGVTTEAFF. In DNA, the CDR3 is TGTGCCAGTAGTAAAACGGCAGGGGTAACCACTGAAGCTTTCTTT.

This sequence joins TRBV6-1 and TRBJ2-3; D call uncertain. The CDR3 covers 14 residues. V was cut by 6 bases and J by 2 bases, with 12 bases left in between. The germline CDR1 and CDR2 sequences are MNHNS and SASEGT. The CDR3: CASSINQLTDTQYF. CDR3 DNA sequence: TGTGCCAGCAGCATCAACCAACTCACAGATACGCAGTATTTT.

This clone was recorded a few times. V gene TRBV11-3 combines with J gene TRBJ2-7; D remains unclear. Germline-derived CDR1 and CDR2 are SGHNT and YENEEA. The CDR3 has 13 amino acids. Trimming pared 1 base from V and 6 bases from J, leaving 10 bases between. The CDR3 DNA sequence: TGTGCCAGCAGCTTAGGGGCAAAGGCCGAGCAGTACTTC. Translating it yields CASSLGAKAEQYF.

The chain links TRBV27 to TRBJ1-1, with unresolved D. V lost 3 bases and J 1 base, leaving 6 bases between the germline ends. This CDR3 comprises 13 residues. Germline lookup yields CDR1 MNHEY and CDR2 SMNVEV (reference sequence). Written as DNA, the CDR3 is TGTGCCAGCAGTTTGGGTCAGAACACTGAAGCTTTCTTT. Its translation: CASSLGQNTEAFF.

The rearrangement joins TRBV18 to TRBJ2-2; D may be TRBD2 (5 bases). This CDR3 has 14 amino acids. Germline V CDR1 and CDR2: KGHSH, LQKENI. V was cut by 0 bases and J by 6 bases, with 8 bases left in between. Here the CDR3 DNA reads TGTGCCAGCTCACCACCGATCGGGGCCGGGGAGCTGTTTTTT. It is translated as CASSPPIGAGELFF.

The chain links TRBV28 to TRBJ2-7, with D unresolved. Germline CDR1 is MDHEN and CDR2 is SYDVKM. Trimming pared 5 bases from V and 9 bases from J, leaving 17 bases between. The CDR3 runs 13 residues. The CDR3 bases are TGTGCCAGCAGTCCCCCATTGGCGCGGAGGCAGTACTTC. This gives the protein CASSPPLARRQYF. The whole variable domain, remainder taken from reference TRBV28 and TRBJ2-7, is DVKVTQSSRYLVKRTGEKVFLECVQDMDHENMFWYRQDPGLGLRLIYFSYDVKMKEKGDIPEGYSVSREKKERFSLILESASTNQTSMYLCASSPPLARRQYFGPGTRLTVT.

The table lists this clone with a few counts. The V call is TRBV12-5, the J call TRBJ2-1, with 10 bases matching TRBD2. The CDR3 contains 15 residues. J gave up 7 bases and V 5 bases, and 8 bases lay outside the gene matches. The V gene's germline CDR1 is LGHNT and CDR2 FRNRAP. For the CDR3, the DNA is TGTGCTAGTGGTGTTACTAGCGGGGTGGGTAATGAGCAGTTCTTC. It specifies CASGVTSGVGNEQFF.

This rearrangement joins TRBV7-2 to TRBJ1-1; D is possibly TRBD1 (5 bases). The CDR3 is made up of 16 amino acids. CDR1 and CDR2 from the germline V gene are SGHTA and FQGNSA. Trimming cost V 3 bases and J 1 base, with 15 bases left between them. In DNA, the CDR3 is TGTGCCAGCAGCTTTGGGGGGGTTGGCACGAACACTGAAGCTTTCTTT. It encodes CASSFGGVGTNTEAFF. Full variable domain (outside the CDR3, taken from reference TRBV7-2 and TRBJ1-1): GAGVSQSPSNKVTEKGKDVELRCDPISGHTALYWYRQSLGQGLEFLIYFQGNSAPDKSGLPSDRFSAERTGGSVSTLTIQRTQQEDSAVYLCASSFGGVGTNTEAFFGQGTRLTVV.

The J gene is TRBJ1-3, the V gene TRBV30; D gene uncertain. CDR3 length: 13 amino acids. Trimming shortened V by 2 bases and J by 0 bases, and 5 bases separated the two germline ends. Germline assignment: CDR1 GTSNPN and CDR2 SVGIG (reference sequence). Here the CDR3 DNA reads TGTGCCTGGAGTTGGCTCTCTGGAAACACCATATATTTT. Amino acid sequence: CAWSWLSGNTIYF.

The V gene is TRBV13, the J gene TRBJ2-5; 8 bases are a match to TRBD2. Germline trimming cut 3 bases from V and 1 base from J; bases unmatched to any gene: 4. The CDR3 contains 15 residues. Germline CDR1 reads PRHDT; CDR2 reads FYEKMQ (reference sequence). CDR3 coding DNA: TGTGCCAGCAGCTTCCGGACTAGCAGCCAAGAGACCCAGTACTTC. Translated: CASSFRTSSQETQYF.

The chain recombines TRBV4-1 with TRBJ2-4; 7 bases align to TRBD2. The ends lost 0 bases at V and 6 bases at J; junction bases unmatched: 5. The length of the CDR3 is 15 residues. CDR1 and CDR2 from the germline V gene are MGHRA and YSYEKL. The CDR3 loop reads CASSQDTSVGNIQYF. The CDR3 coding sequence is TGCGCCAGCAGCCAAGATACTAGCGTCGGAAACATTCAGTACTTC.

V and J are TRBV30 and TRBJ2-3; the D gene is possibly TRBD2 (6 bases). In germline, CDR1 is GTSNPN, CDR2 SVGIG (reference sequence). The length of the CDR3 is 12 residues. V gave up 4 bases and J gave up 8 bases, with 13 bases separating them. The CDR3 DNA is TGTGCCTGGAATGACGGGGGAGGTACGCAGTATTTT. This encodes CAWNDGGGTQYF. Using reference TRBV30 and TRBJ2-3 for the parts outside the CDR3, the full variable domain is SQTIHQWPATLVQPVGSPLSLECTVEGTSNPNLYWYRQAAGRGLQLLFYSVGIGQISSEVPQNLSASRPQDRQFILSSKKLLLSDSGFYLCAWNDGGGTQYFGPGTRLTVL.

J is TRBJ1-6 and V is TRBV2; D perhaps matches TRBD1 (6 bases). The V end was cut by 7 bases, the J end by 9 bases, with 13 bases between. CDR1 is SNHLY and CDR2 is FYNNEI in the germline V gene. The CDR3 loop spans 13 amino acids. The CDR3 is CASKGELSSPLHF. The CDR3 DNA follows: TGTGCCAGCAAGGGGGAGCTCAGTTCACCCCTCCACTTT.

This chain connects TRBV6-6 to TRBJ1-5; 10 bases fit TRBD1. Germline V gene sequence: CDR1 MNHNY, CDR2 SVGAGI (reference sequence). The CDR3 extends over 15 amino acids. Trimming took 7 bases from V and 2 from J; bases not matched to a gene: 5. The CDR3 spells CASIPGTGGNQPQHF. In nucleotides, the CDR3 is TGTGCCAGCATTCCCGGGACAGGGGGCAATCAGCCCCAGCATTTT.

The chain is built from TRBV2 and TRBJ2-7; TRBD2 matches at 8 bases. Germline V gene lookup returns CDR1 SNHLY and CDR2 FYNNEI. V lost 3 bases and J lost 4; bases outside the gene matches: 8. The CDR3 covers 15 residues. CDR3 in amino acids: CASSDWTSKIYEQYF. DNA for the CDR3: TGTGCCAGCAGTGATTGGACTAGCAAAATTTACGAGCAGTACTTC. The full variable domain, its missing parts supplied by reference TRBV2 and TRBJ2-7, is EPEVTQTPSHQVTQMGQEVILRCVPISNHLYFYWYRQILGQKVEFLVSFYNNEISEKSEIFDDQFSVERPDGSNFTLKIRSTKLEDSAMYFCASSDWTSKIYEQYFGPGTRLTVT.

The chain combines TRBV28 with TRBJ2-3; maybe TRBD2 (5 bases). The CDR3 has 15 amino acids. Trimming removed 3 bases at V and 2 bases at J, with 12 bases between. Germline CDR1 and CDR2: MDHEN and SYDVKM. The chain's CDR3 is CASSFGTGYTDTQYF. For the CDR3, the DNA is TGTGCCAGCAGTTTCGGAACGGGATACACAGATACGCAGTATTTT.

The chain joins TRBV4-1 to TRBJ1-5; weak D call: TRBD1 (6 bases). Germline V lookup: CDR1 MGHRA, CDR2 YSYEKL. V lost 1 base and J lost 3, with 10 bases in between. The CDR3 has 15 amino acids. In nucleotides, the CDR3 is TGCGCCAGCAGCCAAGCACAGGGCCTCAATCAGCCCCAGCATTTT. This encodes CASSQAQGLNQPQHF.